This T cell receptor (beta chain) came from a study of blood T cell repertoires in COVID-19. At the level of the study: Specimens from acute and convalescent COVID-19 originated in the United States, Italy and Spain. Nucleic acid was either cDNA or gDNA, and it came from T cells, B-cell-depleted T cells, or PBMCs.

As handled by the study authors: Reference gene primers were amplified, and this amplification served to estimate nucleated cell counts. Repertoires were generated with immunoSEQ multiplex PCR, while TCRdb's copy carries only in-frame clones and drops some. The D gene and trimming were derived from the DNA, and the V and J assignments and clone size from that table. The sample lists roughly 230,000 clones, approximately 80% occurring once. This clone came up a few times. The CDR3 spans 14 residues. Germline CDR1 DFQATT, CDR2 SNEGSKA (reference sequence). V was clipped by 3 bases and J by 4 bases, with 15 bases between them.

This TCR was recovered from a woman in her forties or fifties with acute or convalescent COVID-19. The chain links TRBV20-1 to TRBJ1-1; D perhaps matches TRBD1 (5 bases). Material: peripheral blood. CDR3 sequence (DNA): TGCAGTGCTAGTAAGGCGGGGCAGGGCACTGAAGCTTTCTTT. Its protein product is CSASKAGQGTEAFF.